A selection of T cell receptor beta chains follows, all from one sample in a study of cytomegalovirus exposure and HLA in healthy donors. Profiled with immunoSEQ multiplex PCR; TCRdb holds only in-frame clones, not every one. The sample's table shows 80,000 or so clones. Sequencing was carried out using PBMCs. The receptors derive from a woman between 25 and 40 years old in good health and CMV-seronegative. Each CDR3 is given with its conserved first and last residue. The order of the fields is V gene, D gene, J gene, CDR3 protein, CDR3 DNA. D genes are given only for firm matches.

V: TRBV2
D: -
J: TRBJ2-4
CDR3: CASSDQGKGAKNIQYF
DNA: TGTGCCAGCAGTGATCAGGGGAAGGGAGCCAAAAACATTCAGTACTTC

V: TRBV7-6
D: TRBD2
J: TRBJ2-7
CDR3: CASSPRGGSSYEQYF
DNA: TGTGCCAGCAGCCCTCGTGGCGGGAGCTCCTACGAGCAGTACTTC

V: TRBV21-1
D: -
J: TRBJ1-1
CDR3: CASKVGAEAFF
DNA: TGTGCCAGCAAGGTAGGGGCTGAAGCTTTCTTT

V: TRBV15
D: TRBD2
J: TRBJ2-5
CDR3: CATSSPSGGSYQETQYF
DNA: TGTGCCACCAGCAGTCCTAGCGGGGGGTCGTACCAAGAGACCCAGTACTTC

V: TRBV30
D: -
J: TRBJ1-2
CDR3: CAWRGREMDYGYTF
DNA: TGTGCCTGGAGGGGACGGGAGATGGACTATGGCTACACCTTC

V: TRBV4-1
D: TRBD2
J: TRBJ2-7
CDR3: CASSQEASGLAGGSSYEQYF
DNA: TGCGCCAGCAGCCAAGAAGCCTCGGGACTAGCGGGGGGGAGCTCCTACGAGCAGTACTTC

V: TRBV6-5
D: TRBD2
J: TRBJ2-1
CDR3: CASSLASGSYNEQFF
DNA: TGTGCCAGCAGTTTAGCTAGCGGGAGCTACAATGAGCAGTTCTTC

V: TRBV18
D: -
J: TRBJ1-1
CDR3: CASSPENQATEAFF
DNA: TGTGCCAGCTCACCAGAGAACCAGGCCACTGAAGCTTTCTTT

V: TRBV19
D: -
J: TRBJ2-2
CDR3: CASSIELTDTYTGELFF
DNA: TGTGCCAGTAGTATAGAGCTCACGGACACCTACACCGGGGAGCTGTTTTTT

V: TRBV30
D: -
J: TRBJ1-1
CDR3: CAWSGQVLNTEAFF
DNA: TGTGCCTGGAGTGGACAGGTTTTGAACACTGAAGCTTTCTTT

V: TRBV6-8
D: -
J: TRBJ1-2
CDR3: CASSYPGTTGGYTF
DNA: TGTGCCAGCAGTTACCCCGGGACAACTGGTGGCTACACCTTC

V: TRBV6-1
D: -
J: TRBJ1-5
CDR3: CASSEATNSNQPQHF
DNA: TGTGCCAGCAGTGAAGCGACAAATAGCAATCAGCCCCAGCATTTT

V: TRBV18
D: -
J: TRBJ2-7
CDR3: CASSPSQRGEQYF
DNA: TGTGCCAGCTCACCTTCTCAGCGAGGCGAGCAGTACTTC

V: TRBV6-5
D: -
J: TRBJ2-6
CDR3: CASRQSGANVLTF
DNA: TGTGCCAGCAGACAATCTGGGGCCAACGTCCTGACTTTC

V: TRBV10-3
D: TRBD1
J: TRBJ2-7
CDR3: CAIRDGQGYEQYF
DNA: TGTGCCATCAGGGACGGACAGGGCTACGAGCAGTACTTC

V: TRBV19
D: TRBD1
J: TRBJ1-2
CDR3: CASSARERGRWGYTF
DNA: TGTGCCAGTAGTGCCCGGGAAAGGGGGCGCTGGGGCTACACCTTC

V: TRBV7-2
D: -
J: TRBJ2-7
CDR3: CASSYGGTAHVHF
DNA: TGTGCCAGCTCCTATGGGGGGACAGCCCATGTCCACTTC

V: TRBV18
D: -
J: TRBJ2-7
CDR3: CASSPSDSYEQYF
DNA: TGTGCCAGCTCACCCTCAGACAGCTACGAGCAGTACTTC

V: TRBV30
D: TRBD1
J: TRBJ1-4
CDR3: CAGSTTGTGSEKLFF
DNA: TGTGCCGGGAGTACTACTGGGACAGGGAGTGAAAAACTGTTTTTT

V: TRBV4-2
D: -
J: TRBJ1-4
CDR3: CASSLSPTAATVFEKLFF
DNA: TGTGCCAGCAGCCTAAGTCCCACAGCGGCAACGGTTTTTGAAAAACTGTTTTTT

V: TRBV18
D: TRBD2
J: TRBJ2-7
CDR3: CASSPTSGGYEQYF
DNA: TGTGCCAGCTCACCCACTAGCGGGGGCTACGAGCAGTACTTC

V: TRBV7-8
D: -
J: TRBJ2-7
CDR3: CASSPWPPYEQYF
DNA: TGTGCCAGCAGCCCTTGGCCCCCCTACGAGCAGTACTTC

V: TRBV30
D: -
J: TRBJ1-4
CDR3: CAWSPLRENEKLFF
DNA: TGTGCCTGGAGTCCCCTGAGGGAGAATGAAAAACTGTTTTTT

V: TRBV6-5
D: -
J: TRBJ1-2
CDR3: CASRGGASGYTF
DNA: TGTGCCAGCAGAGGTGGGGCTAGTGGCTACACCTTC

V: TRBV19
D: -
J: TRBJ2-7
CDR3: CASSISLAGVLHEQYF
DNA: TGTGCCAGTAGTATCAGTTTGGCAGGGGTTCTCCACGAGCAGTACTTC

V: TRBV7-7
D: -
J: TRBJ2-7
CDR3: CASSRGGGSEQYF
DNA: TGTGCCAGCAGCCGAGGGGGGGGTAGCGAGCAGTACTTC

V: TRBV2
D: -
J: TRBJ1-6
CDR3: CASSDQGTNSPLHF
DNA: TGTGCCAGCAGTGATCAGGGAACCAATTCACCCCTCCACTTT

V: TRBV25-1
D: -
J: TRBJ2-7
CDR3: CASSEFPPFYEQYF
DNA: TGTGCCAGCAGTGAATTCCCCCCTTTCTACGAGCAGTACTTC

V: TRBV11-2
D: TRBD2
J: TRBJ2-5
CDR3: CASSLKAGGETQYF
DNA: TGTGCCAGCAGCTTAAAAGCGGGAGGAGAGACCCAGTACTTC

V: TRBV18
D: -
J: TRBJ2-5
CDR3: CASSPTPEVWSQETQYF
DNA: TGTGCCAGCTCACCCACCCCGGAGGTCTGGTCGCAAGAGACCCAGTACTTC

V: TRBV7-2
D: TRBD1
J: TRBJ2-5
CDR3: CASSRDRGPQETQYF
DNA: TGTGCCAGCAGCAGGGACAGGGGTCCTCAAGAGACCCAGTACTTC

V: TRBV7-9
D: -
J: TRBJ1-5
CDR3: CASSPGGGNQPQHF
DNA: TGTGCCAGCAGCCCGGGGGGTGGAAATCAGCCCCAGCATTTT

V: TRBV19
D: -
J: TRBJ1-1
CDR3: CASRNWATEAFF
DNA: TGTGCCAGTAGGAATTGGGCCACTGAAGCTTTCTTT

V: TRBV10-2
D: -
J: TRBJ1-5
CDR3: CASSRGPAQPQHF
DNA: TGCGCCAGTTCCAGGGGTCCGGCTCAGCCCCAGCATTTT

V: TRBV7-9
D: -
J: TRBJ1-1
CDR3: CASSLAGGNTEAFF
DNA: TGTGCCAGCAGCTTAGCCGGGGGGAACACTGAAGCTTTCTTT

V: TRBV6-6
D: TRBD2
J: TRBJ2-5
CDR3: CATRGGETQYF
DNA: TGTGCCACGCGGGGGGGTGAGACCCAGTACTTC

V: TRBV30
D: -
J: TRBJ1-1
CDR3: CAWTGYSTEAFF
DNA: TGTGCCTGGACGGGATACAGCACTGAAGCTTTCTTT

V: TRBV19
D: -
J: TRBJ1-3
CDR3: CASSGSNSGNTIYF
DNA: TGTGCCAGTAGCGGGTCGAACTCTGGAAACACCATATATTTT

V: TRBV6-5
D: -
J: TRBJ2-5
CDR3: CASRDLETQYF
DNA: TGTGCCAGCAGAGACTTAGAGACCCAGTACTTC

V: TRBV7-2
D: TRBD1
J: TRBJ1-2
CDR3: CASSPTGQANYGYTF
DNA: TGTGCCAGCAGCCCGACCGGACAGGCTAACTATGGCTACACCTTC

V: TRBV6-1
D: TRBD2
J: TRBJ2-7
CDR3: CASSEASGSSYEQYF
DNA: TGTGCCAGCAGTGAAGCTAGCGGGAGCTCCTACGAGCAGTACTTC

V: TRBV6-4
D: -
J: TRBJ1-1
CDR3: CASSLTMNTEAFF
DNA: TGTGCCAGCAGTTTAACTATGAACACTGAAGCTTTCTTT